Sequencing of this TCR beta chain was carried out in a study of blood T cell repertoires in COVID-19. The protocol was immunoSEQ multiplex PCR, while the TCRdb copy is restricted to in-frame clones and leaves out a portion. The sample shows just over 70,000 clones, roughly 80% of them seen only once. Trimming at V came to 4 bases and at J to 1 base, leaving 8 bases not matched to a gene. The CDR3 is made up of 18 amino acids. Germline V gene sequence: CDR1 SGHKS, CDR2 YYEKEE (reference sequence). The sequenced sample consisted of peripheral blood. V usage is TRBV5-5 and J usage is TRBJ2-2; TRBD2 agrees at 12 bases. The sequence derives from a man between 65 and 79 years old who had recovered from COVID-19. CDR3 sequence reads: CASSPGPGLAGNTGELFF. Here the CDR3 DNA reads TGTGCCAGCAGCCCGGGACCGGGACTAGCGGGGAACACCGGGGAGCTGTTTTTT.